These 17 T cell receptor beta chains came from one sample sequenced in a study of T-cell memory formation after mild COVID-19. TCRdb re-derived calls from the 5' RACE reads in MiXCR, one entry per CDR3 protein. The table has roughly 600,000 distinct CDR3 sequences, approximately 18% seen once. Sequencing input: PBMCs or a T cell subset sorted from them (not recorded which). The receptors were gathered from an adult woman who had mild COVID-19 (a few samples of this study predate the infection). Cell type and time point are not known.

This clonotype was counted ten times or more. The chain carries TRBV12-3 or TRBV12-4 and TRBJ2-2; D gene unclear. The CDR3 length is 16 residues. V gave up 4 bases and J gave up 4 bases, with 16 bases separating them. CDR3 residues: CASSSNGPVPTGELFF. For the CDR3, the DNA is TGTGCCAGCAGTTCCAACGGACCCGTTCCCACCGGGGAGCTGTTTTTT.

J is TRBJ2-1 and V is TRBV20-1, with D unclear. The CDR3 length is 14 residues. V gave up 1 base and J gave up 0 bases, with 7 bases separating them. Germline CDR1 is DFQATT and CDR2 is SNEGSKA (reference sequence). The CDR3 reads CSARVGSSYNEQFF. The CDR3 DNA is TGCAGTGCTAGAGTGGGTAGCTCCTACAATGAGCAGTTCTTC.

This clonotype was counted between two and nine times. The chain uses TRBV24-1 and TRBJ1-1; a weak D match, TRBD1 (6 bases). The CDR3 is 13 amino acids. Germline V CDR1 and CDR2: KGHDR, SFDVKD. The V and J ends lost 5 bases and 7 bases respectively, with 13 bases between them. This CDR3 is CATSGTASLEAFF. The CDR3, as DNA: TGTGCCACCAGTGGGACAGCCTCCCTTGAAGCTTTCTTT.

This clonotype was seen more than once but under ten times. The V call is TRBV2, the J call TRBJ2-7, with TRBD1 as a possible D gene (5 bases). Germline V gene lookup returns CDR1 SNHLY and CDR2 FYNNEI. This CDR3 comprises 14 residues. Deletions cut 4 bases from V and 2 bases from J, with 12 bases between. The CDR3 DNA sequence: TGTGCCAGCAGTGGGACACGGCTCACCTACGAGCAGTACTTC. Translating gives CASSGTRLTYEQYF.

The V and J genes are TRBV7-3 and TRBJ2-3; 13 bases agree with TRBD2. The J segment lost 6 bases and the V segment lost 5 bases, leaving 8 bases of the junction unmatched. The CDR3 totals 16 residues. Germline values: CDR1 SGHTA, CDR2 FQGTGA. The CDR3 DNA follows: TGTGCCAGCAGCGCCCACGGACTAGCGGGAGAGGATACGCAGTATTTT. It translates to CASSAHGLAGEDTQYF.

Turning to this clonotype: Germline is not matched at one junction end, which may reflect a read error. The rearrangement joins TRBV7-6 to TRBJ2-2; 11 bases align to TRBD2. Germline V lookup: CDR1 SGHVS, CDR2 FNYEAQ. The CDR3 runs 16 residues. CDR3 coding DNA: TGTGCCAGCAGCTTAACTAGCGGGAGTAACAACGGGGAGCTGTTTTTT. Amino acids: CASSLTSGSNNGELFF.

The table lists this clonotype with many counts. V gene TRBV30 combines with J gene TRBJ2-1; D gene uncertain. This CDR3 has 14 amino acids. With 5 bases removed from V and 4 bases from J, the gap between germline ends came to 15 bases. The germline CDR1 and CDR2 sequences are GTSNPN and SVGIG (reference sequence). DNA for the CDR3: TGTGCCTGGGCCGGCAGGACGCCATACAATGAGCAGTTCTTC. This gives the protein CAWAGRTPYNEQFF.

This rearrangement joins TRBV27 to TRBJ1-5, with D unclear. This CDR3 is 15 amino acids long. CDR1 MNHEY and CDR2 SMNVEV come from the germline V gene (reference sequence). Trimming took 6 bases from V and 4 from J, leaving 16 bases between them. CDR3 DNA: TGTGCCAGCAGCCGAAGGGCAGAAGCAAATCAGCCCCAGCATTTT. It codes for CASSRRAEANQPQHF.

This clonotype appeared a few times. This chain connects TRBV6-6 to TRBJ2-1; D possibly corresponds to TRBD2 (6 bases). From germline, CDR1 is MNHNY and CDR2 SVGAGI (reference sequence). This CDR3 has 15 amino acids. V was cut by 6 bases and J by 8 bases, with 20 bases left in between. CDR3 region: CASSPGTWGVYEQFF. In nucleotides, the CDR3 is TGTGCCAGCAGCCCCGGCACCTGGGGGGTCTATGAGCAGTTCTTC.

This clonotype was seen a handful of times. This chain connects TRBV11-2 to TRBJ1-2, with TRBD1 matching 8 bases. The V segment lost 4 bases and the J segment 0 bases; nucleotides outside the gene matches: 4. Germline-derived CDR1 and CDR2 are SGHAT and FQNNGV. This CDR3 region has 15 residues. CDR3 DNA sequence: TGTGCCAGCAGCTCAGGGACAGGATCTAACTATGGCTACACCTTC. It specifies CASSSGTGSNYGYTF.

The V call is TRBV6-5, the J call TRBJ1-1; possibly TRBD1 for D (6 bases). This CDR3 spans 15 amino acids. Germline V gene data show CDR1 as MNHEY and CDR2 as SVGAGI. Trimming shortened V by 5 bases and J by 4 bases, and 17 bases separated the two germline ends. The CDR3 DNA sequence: TGTGCCAGCAGTGGAGTGGGGGCCTGGGCCACTGAAGCTTTCTTT. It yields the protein CASSGVGAWATEAFF.

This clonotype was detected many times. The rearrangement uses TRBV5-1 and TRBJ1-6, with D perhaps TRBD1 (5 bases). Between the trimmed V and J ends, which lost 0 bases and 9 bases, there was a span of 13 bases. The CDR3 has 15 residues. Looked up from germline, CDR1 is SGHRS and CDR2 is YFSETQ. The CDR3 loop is CASSLAAGNTSPLHF. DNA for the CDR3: TGCGCCAGCAGCTTGGCGGCAGGGAATACTTCACCCCTCCACTTT.

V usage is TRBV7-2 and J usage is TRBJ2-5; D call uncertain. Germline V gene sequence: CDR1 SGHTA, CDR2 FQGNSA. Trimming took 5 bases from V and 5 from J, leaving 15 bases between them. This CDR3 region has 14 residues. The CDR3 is CASSPPFRAETQYF. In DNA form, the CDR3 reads TGTGCCAGCAGCCCGCCGTTTAGGGCGGAGACCCAGTACTTC.

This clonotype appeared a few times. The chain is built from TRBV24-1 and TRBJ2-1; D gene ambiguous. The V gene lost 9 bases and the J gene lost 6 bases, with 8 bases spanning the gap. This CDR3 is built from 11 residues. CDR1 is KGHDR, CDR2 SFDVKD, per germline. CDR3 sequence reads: CATGLGNEQFF. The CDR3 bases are TGTGCCACCGGGTTAGGCAATGAGCAGTTCTTC.

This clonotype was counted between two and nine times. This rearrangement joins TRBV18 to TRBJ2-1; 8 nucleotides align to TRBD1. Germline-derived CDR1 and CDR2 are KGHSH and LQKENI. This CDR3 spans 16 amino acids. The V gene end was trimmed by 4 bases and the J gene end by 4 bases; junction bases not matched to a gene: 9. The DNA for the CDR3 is TGTGCCAGCTCACTCCTACAGGGGGTTAGTTACAATGAGCAGTTCTTC. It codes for CASSLLQGVSYNEQFF. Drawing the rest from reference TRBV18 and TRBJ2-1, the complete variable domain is NAGVMQNPRHLVRRRGQEARLRCSPMKGHSHVYWYRQLPEEGLKFMVYLQKENIIDESGMPKERFSAEFPKEGPSILRIQQVVRGDSAAYFCASSLLQGVSYNEQFFGPGTRLTVL.

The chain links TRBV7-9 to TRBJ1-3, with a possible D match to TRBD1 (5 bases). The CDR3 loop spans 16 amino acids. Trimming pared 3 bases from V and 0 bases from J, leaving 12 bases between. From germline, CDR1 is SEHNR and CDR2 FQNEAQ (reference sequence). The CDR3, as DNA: TGTGCCAGCAGCTTTGACAGTTCCTTCTCTGGAAACACCATATATTTT. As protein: CASSFDSSFSGNTIYF.

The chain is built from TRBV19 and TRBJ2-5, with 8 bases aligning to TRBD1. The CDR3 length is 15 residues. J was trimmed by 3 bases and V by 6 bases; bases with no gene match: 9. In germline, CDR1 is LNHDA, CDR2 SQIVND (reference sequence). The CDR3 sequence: CASSDQGASEETQYF. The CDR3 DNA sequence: TGTGCCAGTAGCGATCAGGGGGCGAGTGAAGAGACCCAGTACTTC.